This TCR beta chain was found in a study of early T cells in non-severe SARS-CoV-2 infection. TCRdb itself ran the 5' RACE reads through MiXCR, one entry per CDR3 protein. The sample records some 19,000 distinct CDR3 sequences, 4% to 5.5% being singletons. The CDR3 spans 17 residues. Trimming cost V 5 bases and J 8 bases; bases outside gene matches: 19. In germline, CDR1 is SGHVS, CDR2 FNYEAQ. This clonotype was seen a few times. This chain connects TRBV7-6 to TRBJ1-2; 8 bases line up with TRBD1. This TCR was sampled from an adult who was a healthcare worker with PCR-confirmed SARS-CoV-2 infection or an uninfected control (not recorded which). The sample was whole blood. The CDR3 DNA sequence: TGTGCCAGCAGCCCCGCTGGGGGGGTCCGGGACAGGAGGGGCTACACCTTC. Its protein product is CASSPAGGVRDRRGYTF.